The clone carrying this T cell receptor beta chain was observed at least ten times. The target antigen is unknown. cDNA libraries for TCR alpha and TCR beta, carrying sample barcodes and UMIs, came from 5'RACE with constant-segment primers. TCRdb independently ran MiXCR on the 5' RACE reads; one entry per CDR3 protein. The top ten clones hold over 9.5% of a sample with around 200,000 distinct CDR3 sequences, approximately 30% of them seen once. The data derive from a study of T-cell memory formation after mild COVID-19. Across the study: Largely donor-specific sequence clusters came from a couple of donors.

General study results and limits: Memory cells collected pre-infection included some clones that later responded, suggesting cross-reactive memory joined.

Trimming removed 0 bases from V and 0 bases from J, with 9 bases in between. Germline V lookup: CDR1 SGDLS, CDR2 YYNGEE. The CDR3 spans 15 residues. Input material: PBMCs or a T cell subset sorted from them (not recorded which). This sequence originates from an adult woman who had mild COVID-19 (a few samples of this study predate the infection). Cell type and time point are not known. The chain employs TRBV9 and TRBJ2-5; no definite D call. The chain's CDR3 is CASSVGTMYQETQYF. In DNA, the CDR3 is TGTGCCAGCAGCGTAGGGACCATGTACCAAGAGACCCAGTACTTC.